A single sample is the source of the 23 T cell receptor beta chains below, sequenced in a study of T cells after yellow fever vaccination (dated by TCRdb to about 2019). The library was generated by 5' RACE. Sequencing instrument: Illumina HiSeq 2500. TCRdb handled the public reads itself, with Q25 trimming in fastp and clone calling in MiXCR, and kept productive beta chains. Records with the same CDR3 protein are collapsed into one entry carrying the most frequent genes and DNA. In this sample the table shows 450,000 to 550,000 distinct CDR3 sequences, 21% of which occur a single time. The top ten constitute 16% of the sample. Interpreted using the paper, the treatment or condition label stands for: live attenuated yellow fever vaccine strain. Sequenced material: PBMCs, taken 21 days after the first yellow fever vaccination. These receptors all stem from a man aged 18 to 30 who received the YFV17D yellow fever vaccine.

This clonotype came up a few times. This chain connects TRBV5-1 to TRBJ2-5; D call uncertain. The length of the CDR3 is 12 residues. Germline loops: CDR1 SGHRS, CDR2 YFSETQ. Trimming stripped 1 base from V and 3 bases from J, with 4 bases between. The CDR3 here is CASSLPKETQYF. The CDR3 bases are TGCGCCAGCAGCTTGCCTAAAGAGACCCAGTACTTC. Combining the CDR3 with reference TRBV5-1 and TRBJ2-5 gives the whole variable domain KAGVTQTPRYLIKTRGQQVTLSCSPISGHRSVSWYQQTPGQGLQFLFEYFSETQRNKGNFPGRFSGRQFSNSRSEMNVSTLELGDSALYLCASSLPKETQYFGPGTRLLVL.

J is TRBJ2-3 and V is TRBV2; 13 nucleotides match TRBD2. In germline, CDR1 is SNHLY, CDR2 FYNNEI. V shed 7 bases and J 7 bases; nucleotides not matched to a gene: 11. The CDR3 has 16 residues. The CDR3 loop is CASKETSGGTANTQYF. The CDR3 bases are TGTGCCAGCAAGGAGACTAGCGGGGGGACGGCCAATACGCAGTATTTT.

The V and J genes are TRBV10-3 and TRBJ2-6; the D call may be TRBD1 or TRBD2 (6 bases each). CDR3 length: 17 residues. V was clipped by 6 bases and J by 0 bases, with 15 bases between them. Germline CDR1 ENHRY, CDR2 SYGVKD. The CDR3 DNA reads TGTGCCATCAGATCGGGGGCGGTCGGCTCTGGGGCCAACGTCCTGACTTTC. The encoded protein is CAIRSGAVGSGANVLTF.

This clonotype has more than one count but fewer than ten. V usage is TRBV5-1 and J usage is TRBJ1-1; D not resolved. This CDR3 has 14 residues. V was shortened by 5 bases and J by 1 base, with 12 bases between the two germline ends. CDR1 is SGHRS and CDR2 is YFSETQ in the germline V gene. The CDR3 spells CASRTMHTNTEAFF. The DNA of the CDR3 is TGCGCCAGCAGAACCATGCACACGAACACTGAAGCTTTCTTT.

This clonotype was found a few times. The V gene is TRBV3-1, the J gene TRBJ1-1; the match to TRBD1 covers 9 bases. CDR3 length: 14 residues. J gave up 4 bases and V 4 bases, and 4 bases lay outside the gene matches. Germline V lookup: CDR1 LGHDT, CDR2 YNNKEL (reference sequence). CDR3 in amino acids: CASSRTTGGTEAFF. Here the CDR3 DNA reads TGTGCCAGCAGCCGTACGACAGGGGGCACTGAAGCTTTCTTT.

This clonotype showed up just a few times. The chain employs TRBV9 and TRBJ2-5; tentative D call: TRBD1 (7 bases). Per germline, CDR1 SGDLS and CDR2 YYNGEE. V was cut by 3 bases and J by 1 base, with 13 bases left in between. There are 15 residues in the CDR3. This chain's CDR3 is CASSGRQGLQETQYF. In nucleotides, the CDR3 is TGTGCCAGCAGCGGCCGACAGGGACTCCAAGAGACCCAGTACTTC.

V usage is TRBV24-1 and J usage is TRBJ2-3, with a possible D match to TRBD2 (7 bases). V was clipped by 4 bases and J by 4 bases, with 17 bases between them. The germline V gene has CDR1 KGHDR and CDR2 SFDVKD. The CDR3 spans 16 residues. The CDR3 reads CATSELGGGRADTQYF. CDR3 DNA sequence: TGTGCCACCAGTGAACTGGGGGGGGGCCGGGCAGATACGCAGTATTTT.

This clonotype was seen a few times. CDR3 amino acids: CASSSLPGRPEAFF. CDR3 bases: TGTGCCAGCAGTTCCCTCCCGGGGCGTCCTGAAGCTTTCTTT. The chain is built from TRBV12-3 or TRBV12-4 and TRBJ1-1; D perhaps matches TRBD1 (5 bases). The ends were cut back, 4 bases at V and 6 bases at J, with 15 bases in the middle. This CDR3 is 14 amino acids long.

The chain has TRBV24-1 and TRBJ2-3, with 7 bases fitting TRBD1. V gave up 4 bases and J gave up 2 bases; unmatched junction bases: 2. CDR1 KGHDR and CDR2 SFDVKD come from the germline V gene. CDR3 length equals 14 residues. The CDR3 DNA is TGTGCCACCAGTGAGACAGGGCTCACAGATACGCAGTATTTT. Encoded protein: CATSETGLTDTQYF.

The chain uses TRBV29-1 and TRBJ2-7; 7 nucleotides agree with TRBD1. CDR3 length: 12 residues. With 3 bases clipped from V and 3 bases from J, the junction kept 2 bases outside the gene matches. CDR1 is SQVTM and CDR2 is ANQGSEA in the germline V gene. The CDR3 sequence: CSVDGTDYEQYF. CDR3 coding DNA: TGCAGCGTTGATGGGACAGACTACGAGCAGTACTTC.

The chain joins TRBV20-1 to TRBJ2-3; D assignment may be TRBD1 or TRBD2 (6 bases each). Trimming left V 3 bases short and J 0 bases short, with 22 bases between. The CDR3 has 18 residues. CDR1 and CDR2 from the germline V gene are DFQATT and SNEGSKA (reference sequence). CDR3 bases: TGCAGTGCTAGGAGGGGGGCAATCAGGTCCTTTAGCACAGATACGCAGTATTTT. Protein product: CSARRGAIRSFSTDTQYF.

There are a few counts of this clonotype. V usage is TRBV15 and J usage is TRBJ2-2, with D possibly TRBD1 on 6 matching bases. V was cut by 5 bases and J by 7 bases, with 17 bases left in between. Germline V gene data show CDR1 as LNHNV and CDR2 as YYDKDF (reference sequence). CDR3 size: 15 residues. The CDR3 nucleotides read TGTGCCACCAGCCCGTCGGACAGATTCGGCGGGGAGCTGTTTTTT. This encodes CATSPSDRFGGELFF.

CDR3 coding DNA: TGTGCCACCAGCAGAGCCTTCGGGGAGCTGTTTTTT. Translated, it gives CATSRAFGELFF. The rearrangement links TRBV15 to TRBJ2-2; D ambiguous. V shed 1 base and J shed 7 bases, with 4 bases lying between them. Germline V gives CDR1 LNHNV, CDR2 YYDKDF (reference sequence). The CDR3 consists of 12 residues.

This clonotype was seen more than once but under ten times. The chain combines TRBV3-1 with TRBJ2-7; the D is unclear. The V gene's germline CDR1 is LGHDT and CDR2 YNNKEL (reference sequence). With 1 base removed from V and 6 bases from J, the gap between germline ends came to 4 bases. The length of the CDR3 is 11 residues. The CDR3 DNA reads as TGTGCCAGCAGCCAAGTTCGCGAGCAGTACTTC. This translates into CASSQVREQYF.

This chain links TRBV7-9 with TRBJ2-1, with unresolved D. Trimming stripped 1 base from V and 0 bases from J, with 13 bases between. Germline-derived CDR1 and CDR2 are SEHNR and FQNEAQ (reference sequence). This CDR3 is 17 amino acids long. The CDR3 here is CASSLGDGQPSYNEQFF. The CDR3 DNA reads as TGTGCCAGCAGCTTAGGGGATGGGCAGCCCTCCTACAATGAGCAGTTCTTC.

V and J are TRBV20-1 and TRBJ2-2; D may be TRBD2 (5 bases). Deletions cut 0 bases from V and 2 bases from J, with 10 bases between. The V gene's germline CDR1 is DFQATT and CDR2 SNEGSKA (reference sequence). CDR3 length: 15 residues. The DNA of the CDR3 is TGCAGTGCTAGAGAGGGAGTTCAAAACACCGGGGAGCTGTTTTTT. Protein sequence: CSAREGVQNTGELFF.

This chain uses TRBV6-5 with TRBJ2-1; D is unclear. Trimming left V 2 bases short and J 7 bases short, with 12 bases between. The CDR3 sequence is 14 residues long. Germline CDR1 is MNHEY and CDR2 is SVGAGI. The CDR3 here is CASSYPPPWNEQFF. CDR3 coding DNA: TGTGCCAGCAGTTACCCACCCCCATGGAATGAGCAGTTCTTC.

The gene calls are TRBV6-2 or TRBV6-3 and TRBJ2-3; 7 bases match TRBD1. The CDR3 loop spans 14 amino acids. V gave up 7 bases and J gave up 0 bases; unmatched junction bases: 4. Germline CDR1 and CDR2: MNHEY and SVGEGT. This CDR3 is CASNHRGSTDTQYF. The DNA of the CDR3 is TGTGCCAGCAACCACAGGGGTAGCACAGATACGCAGTATTTT.

This chain joins TRBV6-2 or TRBV6-3 and TRBJ1-5; D gene uncertain. This CDR3 is 15 amino acids long. The germline V and J ends were trimmed by 5 bases and 2 bases, with 13 bases remaining between them. CDR1 is MNHEY, CDR2 SVGEGT, per germline. CDR3 residues: CASSPAGWGNQPQHF. The CDR3 coding sequence is TGTGCCAGCAGTCCGGCCGGGTGGGGCAATCAGCCCCAGCATTTT.

In this sample, this clonotype turned up a few times. The genes are TRBV5-1 and TRBJ1-3; possible D gene TRBD1, 6 bases. Trimming took off 1 base at V and 2 bases at J, with 19 bases between the two ends. The germline gives CDR1 SGHRS, CDR2 YFSETQ. CDR3 size: 18 residues. The CDR3 coding sequence is TGCGCCAGCAGCTTGTCTATTCCGGGGACAATAACTGGAAACACCATATATTTT. As protein: CASSLSIPGTITGNTIYF. The entire variable domain, with the rest obtained from reference TRBV5-1 and TRBJ1-3, is as follows: KAGVTQTPRYLIKTRGQQVTLSCSPISGHRSVSWYQQTPGQGLQFLFEYFSETQRNKGNFPGRFSGRQFSNSRSEMNVSTLELGDSALYLCASSLSIPGTITGNTIYFGEGSWLTVV.

The chain links TRBV25-1 to TRBJ2-3; the D gene is possibly TRBD2 (5 bases). Germline V gene lookup returns CDR1 MGHDK and CDR2 SYGVNS. This CDR3 is built from 14 residues. V lost 1 base, J lost 5 bases, and 10 bases lay in between. CDR3 in DNA: TGTGCCAGCAGTGAATCCCCTGAGGGAGATACGCAGTATTTT. It is translated as CASSESPEGDTQYF.

This clonotype was picked up many times. The V call is TRBV5-1, the J call TRBJ1-1; weak D call: TRBD1 (5 bases). Germline-derived CDR1 and CDR2 are SGHRS and YFSETQ. Trimming pared 0 bases from V and 4 bases from J, leaving 10 bases between. This CDR3 is built from 14 residues. The DNA for the CDR3 is TGCGCCAGCAGCTTGGCCCCAGGGACCACTGAAGCTTTCTTT. As protein: CASSLAPGTTEAFF.

This clonotype was counted a few times. The CDR3 nucleotides are TGTGCCAGCAGTTTTGTCGGGGAGCTGTTTTTT. Translation gives CASSFVGELFF. The J gene is TRBJ2-2, the V gene TRBV28; D is ambiguous. The V gene lost 3 bases and the J gene lost 7 bases, with 3 bases spanning the gap. Germline V CDR1 and CDR2: MDHEN, SYDVKM. This CDR3 region has 11 residues.